These 18 T cell receptor beta chains were all obtained from the same sample, sequenced in a study of Ad26.COV2.S vaccination and SARS-CoV-2 variants. Specified treatment: roughly 20 received Ad26.COV2.S at low or high dose, single or two shots; about 5 received placebo; per-sample allocation not given. Collection of the samples took place on day 63 after the first injection of vaccine or placebo. Sequencing used immunoSEQ multiplex PCR; TCRdb keeps in-frame clones, though not all of them. In the table there are roughly 700,000 clones, 80% to 90% of which are singletons. The sample consisted of peripheral blood, taken in a trial of Ad26.COV2.S vaccine versus placebo. The receptors shown here come from a person aged 18 to 59 who received the Ad26.COV2.S COVID-19 vaccine or a placebo.

V gene TRBV12-3 or TRBV12-4 combines with J gene TRBJ1-5; the D is unclear. V was pared by 3 bases and J by 6 bases, with 9 bases between. CDR3 length: 13 amino acids. The CDR3 DNA reads TGTGCCAGCAGTTTCGGCCCCTTTCAGCCCCAGCATTTT. Residues: CASSFGPFQPQHF.

V usage is TRBV24-1 and J usage is TRBJ2-5; 13 nucleotides agree with TRBD2. Per the germline V gene, CDR1 is KGHDR and CDR2 is SFDVKD. Unmatched junction bases numbered 3, after V lost 4 bases and J lost 2 bases. This CDR3 has 16 residues. The chain's CDR3 is CATSEGLAGFQETQYF. DNA for the CDR3: TGTGCCACCAGTGAGGGACTAGCGGGGTTTCAAGAGACCCAGTACTTC.

The chain couples TRBV20-1 to TRBJ2-5; weak D call: TRBD1 (5 bases). The germline gives CDR1 DFQATT, CDR2 SNEGSKA (reference sequence). The V and J ends lost 3 bases and 5 bases respectively, with 16 bases between them. The CDR3 spans 14 residues. CDR3 loop: CSASQGRIRETQYF. The CDR3 bases are TGCAGTGCTAGTCAGGGAAGAATAAGGGAGACCCAGTACTTC.

The rearrangement links TRBV5-4 to TRBJ2-1; unclear D gene. The CDR3 has 15 residues. V dropped 0 bases and J dropped 3 bases, with 10 bases sitting between them. CDR1 and CDR2 from the germline V gene are SGHNT and YYREEE (reference sequence). The CDR3 nucleotides are TGTGCCAGCAGCTTGGCCTTCACTGGCTACAATGAGCAGTTCTTC. It encodes CASSLAFTGYNEQFF.

The chain couples TRBV18 to TRBJ2-7; D call uncertain. Germline CDR1 reads KGHSH; CDR2 reads LQKENI. The CDR3 has 13 amino acids. Deletions cut 2 bases from V and 3 bases from J, with 8 bases between. CDR3 in amino acids: CASSPGPDYEQYF. Written as DNA, the CDR3 is TGTGCCAGCTCACCAGGGCCCGACTACGAGCAGTACTTC. Supplemented by reference TRBV18 and TRBJ2-7, the full variable domain reads NAGVMQNPRHLVRRRGQEARLRCSPMKGHSHVYWYRQLPEEGLKFMVYLQKENIIDESGMPKERFSAEFPKEGPSILRIQQVVRGDSAAYFCASSPGPDYEQYFGPGTRLTVT.

The J gene is TRBJ1-1, the V gene TRBV5-1; 8 bases are shared with TRBD1. This CDR3 comprises 14 residues. Germline lookup yields CDR1 SGHRS and CDR2 YFSETQ. V shed 4 bases and J 3 bases; nucleotides not matched to a gene: 5. Here the CDR3 DNA reads TGCGCCAGCAGCCCAGGGGGCGAATACACTGAAGCTTTCTTT. This translates into CASSPGGEYTEAFF.

This clone was counted only a few times. The gene calls are TRBV24-1 and TRBJ2-3; no definite D call. This CDR3 region has 15 residues. Trimming shortened V by 3 bases and J by 2 bases, and 11 bases separated the two germline ends. Germline values: CDR1 KGHDR, CDR2 SFDVKD. DNA of the CDR3: TGTGCCACCAGTGATGGGGTCTTTTCCACAGATACGCAGTATTTT. Amino acids: CATSDGVFSTDTQYF.

The J gene is TRBJ1-3, the V gene TRBV11-2; unclear D gene. Germline V CDR1 and CDR2: SGHAT, FQNNGV. V lost 3 bases, J lost 1 base, and 4 bases lay in between. The length of the CDR3 is 13 residues. The DNA for the CDR3 is TGTGCCAGCAGCTTTCGATCTGGAAACACCATATATTTT. Encoded protein: CASSFRSGNTIYF.

The chain is built from TRBV6-5 and TRBJ2-7, with no clear D. Trimming removed 8 bases from V and 5 bases from J, with 16 bases in between. Germline-derived CDR1 and CDR2 are MNHEY and SVGAGI. This CDR3 has 13 amino acids. The CDR3 spells CASGNQVNNEQYF. CDR3 in DNA: TGTGCCAGCGGGAATCAAGTTAATAACGAGCAGTACTTC.

This rearrangement joins TRBV4-3 to TRBJ2-7; 7 nucleotides line up with TRBD1. With 1 base clipped from V and 6 bases from J, the junction kept 9 bases outside the gene matches. There are 15 residues in the CDR3. Germline V lookup: CDR1 LGHNA, CDR2 YSLEER. The CDR3, as DNA: TGCGCCAGCAGCCAAGGAGACAGGGTCTCGACCGAGCAGTACTTC. Translating it yields CASSQGDRVSTEQYF.

This clone was picked up one time. The chain carries TRBV30 and TRBJ1-5; a weak D match, TRBD1 (5 bases). V lost 0 bases to trimming and J lost 7 bases, with 13 bases between them. The CDR3 runs to 14 residues. The V gene's germline CDR1 is GTSNPN and CDR2 SVGIG (reference sequence). As DNA, the CDR3 is TGTGCCTGGAGTGTACAGGCAGGTCGGCAGCCCCAGCATTTT. Protein: CAWSVQAGRQPQHF.

The gene calls are TRBV24-1 and TRBJ2-4; 11 nucleotides agree with TRBD1. The germline V gene has CDR1 KGHDR and CDR2 SFDVKD. The CDR3 has 16 amino acids. Germline trimming cut 4 bases from V and 3 bases from J; bases unmatched to any gene: 4. The CDR3 region has the DNA TGTGCCACCAGTGAGGCCGGGACAGGGGGCAAAAACATTCAGTACTTC. Translating it yields CATSEAGTGGKNIQYF.

The CDR3 DNA is TGTGCCAGCAGCTTAGAGGCTAGCGAGGCCTACGAGCAGTACTTC. Its protein is CASSLEASEAYEQYF. The chain uses TRBV11-2 and TRBJ2-7, with D possibly TRBD2 on 6 matching bases. Deletions cut 0 bases from V and 2 bases from J, with 11 bases between. The CDR3 has 15 residues. CDR1 and CDR2 (germline): SGHAT, FQNNGV.

The chain carries TRBV6-5 and TRBJ2-7, with 9 bases aligning to TRBD2. Trimming cost V 4 bases and J 2 bases; bases outside gene matches: 9. CDR1 and CDR2 (germline): MNHEY, SVGAGI. There are 16 residues in the CDR3. CDR3 nucleotides: TGTGCCAGCAGTTTCTTGCTGACTAGCGGCCCCTACGAGCAGTACTTC. Protein sequence: CASSFLLTSGPYEQYF.

The CDR3 DNA is TGCAGCGCGGGGGGGATAATGAACACTGAAGCTTTCTTT. Residues: CSAGGIMNTEAFF. The chain is built from TRBV29-1 and TRBJ1-1; possibly TRBD1 for D (5 bases). Per germline, CDR1 SQVTM and CDR2 ANQGSEA. Between the trimmed V and J ends, which lost 7 bases and 0 bases, there was a span of 12 bases. The CDR3 totals 13 residues.

The chain uses TRBV9 and TRBJ1-3; D possibly corresponds to TRBD1 (5 bases). Germline lookup yields CDR1 SGDLS and CDR2 YYNGEE. CDR3 length: 14 amino acids. V was cut by 4 bases and J by 3 bases, with 11 bases left in between. CDR3 in amino acids: CASSSPGGGNTIYF. The DNA for the CDR3 is TGTGCCAGCAGCTCCCCGGGGGGTGGAAACACCATATATTTT.

The chain is built from TRBV19 and TRBJ2-1; D is uncertain. From germline, CDR1 is LNHDA and CDR2 SQIVND (reference sequence). The CDR3 covers 13 residues. V lost 8 bases and J 0 bases, leaving 8 bases between the germline ends. In DNA, the CDR3 is TGTGCCAGTGCGCAGAGCTCCTACAATGAGCAGTTCTTC. This sequence encodes CASAQSSYNEQFF.

V usage is TRBV9 and J usage is TRBJ1-4, with 10 positions matching TRBD1. The CDR3 covers 15 residues. The V gene's germline CDR1 is SGDLS and CDR2 YYNGEE. The ends lost 3 bases at V and 6 bases at J; junction bases unmatched: 5. CDR3 protein: CASSGSGTGDEKLFF. Here the CDR3 DNA reads TGTGCCAGCAGCGGATCCGGGACAGGGGATGAAAAACTGTTTTTT. Combining the CDR3 with reference TRBV9 and TRBJ1-4 gives the whole variable domain DSGVTQTPKHLITATGQRVTLRCSPRSGDLSVYWYQQSLDQGLQFLIQYYNGEERAKGNILERFSAQQFPDLHSELNLSSLELGDSALYFCASSGSGTGDEKLFFGSGTQLSVL.